These T cell receptor beta chains were read from a single sample in a study of tumor-infiltrating lymphocytes in oesophageal squamous cell carcinoma. One entry per CDR3 protein results from TCRdb running MiXCR on the PCR reads. The sample carries some 19,000 distinct CDR3 sequences, about 34% recorded once. What was sequenced was esophageal tumor tissue. The source is a male donor with esophageal squamous cell carcinoma. The CDR3 runs from the conserved cysteine through the conserved F or W. A D gene is named only where the DNA matches it firmly. Rows give clone size only sometimes, using once, few, many, or a class for an expanded clone.

-	many	TRBV27	TRBJ1-2	TGTGCCAGCAGTTTAGCACAGGGCGGTGGCTACACCTTC	CASSLAQGGGYTF
-	few	TRBV5-1	TRBJ1-1	TGCGCCAGCAGCTTGGAACGGGGGGGGACTGAAGCTTTCTTT	CASSLERGGTEAFF
-	medium-sized	TRBV7-9	TRBJ2-7	TGTGCCAGCAGCTTAGCGGCGGGCGACGAGCAGTACTTC	CASSLAAGDEQYF
-	-	TRBV7-2	TRBJ2-5	TGTGCCAGCAGCCTCCAACGGGGTGCTCAAGAGACCCAGTACTTC	CASSLQRGAQETQYF
-	-	TRBV6-8	TRBJ2-7	TGTGCCAGCAGTGACACAACCTACGAGCAGTACTTC	CASSDTTYEQYF
TRBD2	-	TRBV28	TRBJ2-5	TGTGCCAGCAGCCTCCTAGCGGGAGGTTTAGAGACCCAGTACTTC	CASSLLAGGLETQYF
TRBD2	many	TRBV11-2	TRBJ2-1	TGTGCCAGCACTCCCCTAGCGGGATACAATGAGCAGTTCTTC	CASTPLAGYNEQFF
TRBD1	medium-sized	TRBV7-8	TRBJ2-7	TGTGCCAGCAGCCAGGACAGGGGGCGCGAGCAGTACTTC	CASSQDRGREQYF
-	many	TRBV28	TRBJ2-7	TGTGCCAGCTTAACAGGGTTAGGAAGTAGCTACGAGCAGTACTTC	CASLTGLGSSYEQYF
TRBD2	-	TRBV18	TRBJ2-7	TGTGCCAGCTCACCAGGACTAGCGGGAGTATCCTACGAGCAGTACTTC	CASSPGLAGVSYEQYF
-	-	TRBV14	TRBJ1-4	TGTGCCAGCAGCCGACCCGGGACTAGCGGGGCTAATACGCAGTTTTTT	CASSRPGTSGANTQFF
TRBD1	many	TRBV6-1	TRBJ2-7	TGTGCCAGCACCAAGGGACAGGCCTACTACTACGAGCAGTACTTC	CASTKGQAYYYEQYF
TRBD2	few	TRBV7-6	TRBJ2-5	TGTGCCAGCAGTAGTGGGGGGGGAGAGACCCAGTACTTC	CASSSGGGETQYF
-	many	TRBV28	TRBJ2-1	TGTGCCAGCACTGGGGGCTACGAGCAGTTCTTC	CASTGGYEQFF
TRBD2	many	TRBV18	TRBJ2-7	TGTGCCAGCTCACCACTAGCGGGACGGTTATTAAGCGAGCAGTACTTC	CASSPLAGRLLSEQYF
-	many	TRBV14	TRBJ2-3	TGTGCCAGCAGCCAAGTTAGAGTTCGGGGGTCCGATACGCAGTATTTT	CASSQVRVRGSDTQYF
TRBD1	many	TRBV7-9	TRBJ1-1	TGTGCCAGCAGGCGGGGACAGGGGGTGTTGAACACTGAAGCTTTCTTT	CASRRGQGVLNTEAFF
-	many	TRBV7-9	TRBJ1-1	TGTGCCAGCAACCCTTCGGGATATGAAGCTTTCTTT	CASNPSGYEAFF
TRBD2	medium-sized	TRBV7-2	TRBJ2-7	TGTGCCAGCAGCGGAAGCGGACTAGCGGGAGCCCACGAGCAGTACTTC	CASSGSGLAGAHEQYF
TRBD2	-	TRBV24-1	TRBJ2-1	TGTGCCACCAGTGCTGACTCGCGCGGGAGGGCCCCTGAGCAGTTCTTC	CATSADSRGRAPEQFF
-	medium-sized	TRBV7-2	TRBJ1-5	TGTGCCAGCAGCCAACTGGGCGTGCGACAGCCCCAGCATTTT	CASSQLGVRQPQHF
TRBD1	-	TRBV6-7	TRBJ2-3	TGTGCCAGCAGTTACAGTTACAGGGGTGGCACAGATACGCAGTATTTT	CASSYSYRGGTDTQYF
-	-	TRBV5-1	TRBJ1-1	TGCGCCAGCAGCTTGGTAGGGGGGGCGACTGAAGCTTTCTTT	CASSLVGGATEAFF
-	many	TRBV11-2	TRBJ2-5	TGTGCCAGCAGCTTAGTTCGACAGCAAGAGACCCAGTACTTC	CASSLVRQQETQYF
-	many	TRBV5-1	TRBJ2-2	TGCGCCAGCAGCTTGGATATAACCGGGGAGCTGTTTTTT	CASSLDITGELFF
-	-	TRBV7-2	TRBJ2-7	TGTGCCAGCAGCTTAGCGAGTGCTAGCGTGGCCTACGAGCAGTACTTC	CASSLASASVAYEQYF
TRBD1	once	TRBV27	TRBJ2-3	TGTGCCAGCAGTAAACAGGGGCTGGGAGATACGCAGTATTTT	CASSKQGLGDTQYF
TRBD2	-	TRBV28	TRBJ2-3	TGTGCCAGCAGTTTCCTAGCGGGAACAGATACGCAGTATTTT	CASSFLAGTDTQYF
TRBD1	-	TRBV5-1	TRBJ2-2	TGCGCCAGCAGCTCACTCCCCTGGACAGGGATGAATACCGGGGAGCTGTTTTTT	CASSSLPWTGMNTGELFF
-	many	TRBV5-5	TRBJ2-7	TGTGCCAGCAGCTTGTGGCTTGAATCCTACGAGCAGTACTTC	CASSLWLESYEQYF
-	-	TRBV7-1	TRBJ1-1	TGTGCCAGCACCCCTTGGGGCGTTGCGAACACTGAAGCTTTCTTT	CASTPWGVANTEAFF
-	medium-sized	TRBV24-1	TRBJ2-7	TGTGCCACCAGTGGTCCAGACCTCTCCTACGAGCAGTACTTC	CATSGPDLSYEQYF
-	many	TRBV28	TRBJ2-6	TGTGCCAGCAGCCGAGGTGCCCTCTCTGGGGCCAACGTCCTGACTTTC	CASSRGALSGANVLTF